The 14 T cell receptor beta chains presented below share a single source sample, sequenced in a study of a mutant IDH1 vaccine in newly diagnosed glioma. TCRdb's copy holds only in-frame clones and misses some; the assay was immunoSEQ multiplex PCR. Of some 50,000 clones in the sample, approximately 84% were seen once. These receptors have no known antigen. Time point described: week 47, end of study. Every vaccination contained 300 ug of the mutant IDH1 20-mer peptide and was paired with topical imiquimod. The sequenced sample was PBMCs, obtained from a glioma patient whose treatment included an IDH1 peptide vaccine. The origin of the receptors is a woman aged 25-40 years with glioma. Some clones in this sample may be carry-over from other donors' samples.

This chain joins TRBV5-1 and TRBJ2-3, with D hard to call. The germline CDR1 and CDR2 sequences are SGHRS and YFSETQ. The CDR3 has 14 amino acids. The V end was cut by 0 bases, the J end by 2 bases, with 7 bases between. The CDR3 sequence: CASSLAPATDTQYF. CDR3 nucleotides: TGCGCCAGCAGCTTGGCTCCAGCCACAGATACGCAGTATTTT.

The CDR3 loop is CASRGAGELFF. CDR3 nucleotides: TGTGCCAGTCGGGGGGCCGGGGAGCTGTTTTTT. This sequence joins TRBV6-1 and TRBJ2-2; the match to TRBD2 covers 7 bases. The V gene's germline CDR1 is MNHNS and CDR2 SASEGT. Trimming took 9 bases from V and 6 from J; bases not matched to a gene: 1. The CDR3 covers 11 residues.

This chain connects TRBV2 to TRBJ2-2, with 8 bases aligning to TRBD1. This CDR3 has 15 amino acids. Germline V gives CDR1 SNHLY, CDR2 FYNNEI. Trimming cost V 3 bases and J 0 bases; bases outside gene matches: 0. Here the CDR3 reads CASSEDRANTGELFF. The CDR3 DNA reads as TGTGCCAGCAGTGAGGACAGGGCGAACACCGGGGAGCTGTTTTTT.

This chain links TRBV19 with TRBJ2-1, with D possibly being TRBD1 (5 bases). Trimming cost V 8 bases and J 7 bases, with 9 bases left between them. The CDR3 consists of 11 residues. Germline V gene lookup returns CDR1 LNHDA and CDR2 SQIVND (reference sequence). This CDR3 reads CASSKGNEQFF. CDR3 DNA sequence: TGTGCCAGTTCCAAGGGGAATGAGCAGTTCTTC.

Points on this clone: One end of the junction varies from germline; a read error may be responsible. The rearrangement joins TRBV15 to TRBJ2-1, with 13 bases that match TRBD2. From germline, CDR1 is LNHNV and CDR2 YYDKDF (reference sequence). CDR3 length: 22 amino acids. The CDR3 bases are TGTGCCACCAGCAGAGATCGGGCACTAGCGGGAGGGCCTCGTATCTCCCACAATGAGCAGTTCTTC. Amino acids: CATSRDRALAGGPRISHNEQFF.

The chain employs TRBV5-4 and TRBJ1-4; D may be TRBD1 (6 bases). Germline loops: CDR1 SGHNT, CDR2 YYREEE (reference sequence). The V gene lost 4 bases and the J gene lost 3 bases, with 16 bases spanning the gap. The CDR3 has 16 amino acids. CDR3 sequence (DNA): TGTGCCAGCAGCCTGTCCCTCAGGGGTTCTAATGAAAAACTGTTTTTT. It specifies CASSLSLRGSNEKLFF.

The chain joins TRBV5-1 to TRBJ2-5; 9 positions agree with TRBD1. Per the germline V gene, CDR1 is SGHRS and CDR2 is YFSETQ. The CDR3 runs to 15 residues. Trimming removed 4 bases from V and 3 bases from J; junction bases left unmatched: 7. The CDR3 spells CASSHYRGQEETQYF. CDR3 DNA sequence: TGCGCCAGCAGCCATTACAGGGGGCAAGAAGAGACCCAGTACTTC.

The CDR3: CASSPGLAGGASYEQYF. As DNA, the CDR3 is TGTGCCAGCAGCCCGGGACTAGCGGGAGGTGCATCCTACGAGCAGTACTTC. The gene calls are TRBV27 and TRBJ2-7; 15 positions agree with TRBD2. Losses at the gene ends were 6 bases for V and 1 base for J; bases not matched to a gene: 7. CDR3 size: 17 residues. Germline CDR1 reads MNHEY; CDR2 reads SMNVEV (reference sequence).

This chain uses TRBV2 with TRBJ1-5; 8 positions agree with TRBD1. CDR1 SNHLY and CDR2 FYNNEI come from the germline V gene. J lost 2 bases, V lost 8 bases, and 8 bases had no gene match. CDR3 length: 15 residues. The CDR3 sequence: CASHREQGGNQPQHF. DNA for the CDR3: TGTGCCAGCCATCGGGAACAGGGGGGCAATCAGCCCCAGCATTTT. Together with reference TRBV2 and TRBJ1-5, the CDR3 gives the full variable domain: EPEVTQTPSHQVTQMGQEVILRCVPISNHLYFYWYRQILGQKVEFLVSFYNNEISEKSEIFDDQFSVERPDGSNFTLKIRSTKLEDSAMYFCASHREQGGNQPQHFGDGTRLSIL.

The chain couples TRBV27 to TRBJ2-5; TRBD1 is a possible D gene (7 bases). From germline, CDR1 is MNHEY and CDR2 SMNVEV (reference sequence). This CDR3 comprises 13 residues. V was cut by 8 bases and J by 5 bases, with 15 bases left in between. Here the CDR3 DNA reads TGTGCCAGCGGTCGACAGGGAGGCGAGACCCAGTACTTC. It is translated as CASGRQGGETQYF.

V and J are TRBV2 and TRBJ1-4; no reliable D call. Germline values: CDR1 SNHLY, CDR2 FYNNEI. This CDR3 contains 14 residues. The germline V and J ends were trimmed by 6 bases and 5 bases, with 13 bases remaining between them. The CDR3 sequence: CASSRDMLNEKLFF. For the CDR3, the DNA is TGTGCCAGCAGCCGGGATATGCTAAATGAAAAACTGTTTTTT. The full variable domain, completed using reference TRBV2 and TRBJ1-4, is EPEVTQTPSHQVTQMGQEVILRCVPISNHLYFYWYRQILGQKVEFLVSFYNNEISEKSEIFDDQFSVERPDGSNFTLKIRSTKLEDSAMYFCASSRDMLNEKLFFGSGTQLSVL.

The chain uses TRBV27 and TRBJ1-1; D unresolved. CDR3 length equals 13 residues. The germline V gene encodes CDR1 MNHEY and CDR2 SMNVEV (reference sequence). Trimming left V 2 bases short and J 6 bases short, with 10 bases between. CDR3 nucleotides: TGTGCCAGCAGTTTAAGAGGAGGGTCTGAAGCTTTCTTT. Protein product: CASSLRGGSEAFF.

J is TRBJ2-7 and V is TRBV5-1; either TRBD1 or TRBD2 may fit D (5 bases each). The CDR3 contains 15 residues. Trimming took 2 bases from V and 0 from J, leaving 12 bases between them. Germline values: CDR1 SGHRS, CDR2 YFSETQ. The CDR3 sequence: CASSFTGTASYEQYF. Here the CDR3 DNA reads TGCGCCAGCAGCTTCACCGGGACGGCCTCCTACGAGCAGTACTTC.

This chain connects TRBV5-4 to TRBJ2-7, with 13 bases identical to TRBD2. V lost 5 bases, J lost 2 bases, and 4 bases stayed unmatched. Germline CDR1 is SGHNT and CDR2 is YYREEE (reference sequence). The CDR3 totals 15 residues. Written as DNA, the CDR3 is TGTGCCAGCAGTTCCGGACTAGCGGGAGCCTACGAGCAGTACTTC. It encodes CASSSGLAGAYEQYF. Drawing the rest from reference TRBV5-4 and TRBJ2-7, the complete variable domain is ETGVTQSPTHLIKTRGQQVTLRCSSQSGHNTVSWYQQALGQGPQFIFQYYREEENGRGNFPPRFSGLQFPNYSSELNVNALELDDSALYLCASSSGLAGAYEQYFGPGTRLTVT.